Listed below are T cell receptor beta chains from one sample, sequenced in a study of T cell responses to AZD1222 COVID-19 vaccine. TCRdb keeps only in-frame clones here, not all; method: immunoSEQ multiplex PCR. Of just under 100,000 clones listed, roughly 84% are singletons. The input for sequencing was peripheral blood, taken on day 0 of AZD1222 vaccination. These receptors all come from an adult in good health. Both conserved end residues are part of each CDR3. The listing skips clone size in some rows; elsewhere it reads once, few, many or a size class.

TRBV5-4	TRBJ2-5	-	CASSSGPADQETQYF
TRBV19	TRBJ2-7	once	CASSSPGERGYEQYF
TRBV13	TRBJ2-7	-	CASSLGLATSYEQYF
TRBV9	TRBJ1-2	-	CASTDRGRSYGYTF
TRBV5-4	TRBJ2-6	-	CASSKDSSGANVLTF
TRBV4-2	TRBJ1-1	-	CASSQADRQNTEAFF
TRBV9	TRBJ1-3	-	CASSDSGNTIYF
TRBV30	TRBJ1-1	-	CAGFMGQLAFF
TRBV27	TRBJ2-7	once	CASSLGRASYEQYF
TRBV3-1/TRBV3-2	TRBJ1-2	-	CASSQVQFGYTF
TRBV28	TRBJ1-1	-	CASSPLLNTEAFF
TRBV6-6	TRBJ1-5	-	CASSSQGAGNQPQHF
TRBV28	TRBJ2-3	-	CASSPGFRSDTQYF
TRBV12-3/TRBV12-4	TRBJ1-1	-	CASSRQGSAEAFF
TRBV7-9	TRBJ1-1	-	CASSLTGPVTEAFF
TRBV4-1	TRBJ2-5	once	CASSGGQGAGETQYF
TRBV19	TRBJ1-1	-	CASSISPVRAFF
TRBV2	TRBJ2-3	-	CASRVDRDGTQYF
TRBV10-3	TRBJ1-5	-	CAISDPAGGPGQPQHF
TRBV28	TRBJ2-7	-	CASSPPGGSYEQYF
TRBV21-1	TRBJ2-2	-	CASSKVSAAVHPNTGELFF
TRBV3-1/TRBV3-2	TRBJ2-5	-	CASSQVKTVQETQYF
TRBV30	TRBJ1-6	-	CACSSGDNSLPLHF
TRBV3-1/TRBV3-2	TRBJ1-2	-	CASSQRQEGYTF
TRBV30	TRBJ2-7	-	CAWRRTGASYEQYF
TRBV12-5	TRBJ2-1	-	CASGLVLTHSYNEQFF
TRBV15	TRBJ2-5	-	CATSRAGQGETQYF
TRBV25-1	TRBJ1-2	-	CASSARANYGYTF
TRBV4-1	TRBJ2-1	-	CASSYHRDTNNEQFF
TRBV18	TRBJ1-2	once	CASSPDKGVSGYTF
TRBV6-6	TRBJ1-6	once	CASSRWDGMSSYNSPLHF
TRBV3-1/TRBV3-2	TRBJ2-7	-	CASSQEPYEQYF
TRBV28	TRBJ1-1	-	CASLGFLNTEAFF
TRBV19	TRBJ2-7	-	CASSPRDRANEQYF
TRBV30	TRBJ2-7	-	CAWSVPGRRDEQYF
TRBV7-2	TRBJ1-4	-	CASSLRQGNEKLFF
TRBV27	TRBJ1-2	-	CASSSIATGIYGYTF
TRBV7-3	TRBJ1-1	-	CASSPNPVRGTEAFF
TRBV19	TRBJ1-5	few	CASTPDSWGAGNQPQHF
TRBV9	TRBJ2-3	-	CASSVSRSRDLTQYF
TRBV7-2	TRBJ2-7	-	CASSLGGAGYEQYF
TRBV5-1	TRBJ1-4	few	CASSPGTGGGEKLFF
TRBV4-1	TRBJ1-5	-	CASSQDRDSWGQPQHF
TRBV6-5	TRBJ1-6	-	CASSRTWRGESPLHF
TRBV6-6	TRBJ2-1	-	CASSYYTSGGREQFF
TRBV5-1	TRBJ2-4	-	CASSLEGLRDIQYF
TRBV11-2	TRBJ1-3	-	CASSKWDREGNGNTIYF
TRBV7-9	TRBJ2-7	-	CASSSPGQTYEQYF